This T cell receptor beta chain was obtained from a study of T cell responses to AZD1222 COVID-19 vaccine. On the study more broadly: Pooled together were second doses at about 4 or about 12 weeks. Points from the study as a whole: No day 14 peak samples; only post-peak repertoires were characterized. Vaccine-associated CD4 TCRs spanned spike, dominant at 160-218 and 743-854.

This CDR3 region has 12 residues. Germline CDR1 reads GTSNPN; CDR2 reads SVGIG (reference sequence). The protocol was immunoSEQ multiplex PCR, while the TCRdb copy is restricted to in-frame clones and leaves out a portion. The table shows around 100,000 clones, with 90% occurring only once. As regards this clone: The antigen is not known. The junction differs from germline at one of its ends, possibly a read error.

The sequence came from an adult in good health. This chain connects TRBV30 to TRBJ1-3; 8 bases match TRBD1. Specimen: peripheral blood, collected on day 0 of AZD1222 vaccination. DNA of the CDR3: TGTGCTTGGAGGACAGGGAGGAACACCATATATTTT. This sequence encodes CAWRTGRNTIYF.